The next 27 T cell receptor beta chains were all read from a single sample in a study of T cells in Graves' hyperthyroidism and ophthalmopathy. It was RNA transcripts that yielded the amplified TCR beta CDR3 regions. TCR CDR3 regions were first amplified by RT-PCR with HTBI primers. TCRdb re-called the multiplex PCR reads through MiXCR, storing one row per CDR3 protein. The sample has about 570,000 distinct CDR3 sequences, 35% to 55% seen once. The source material was peripheral blood or thyroid tissue (not recorded which). The receptor source for this set is an adult woman with Graves' disease, either hyperthyroidism or ophthalmopathy (not recorded which).

In its sample, this clonotype was seen many times. The CDR3, as DNA: TGCAGCGTCGTAACCGGGACAGGGCCATCCTACGAGCAGTACTTC. Translating gives CSVVTGTGPSYEQYF. The chain has TRBV29-1 and TRBJ2-7; 9 positions match TRBD1. Trimming removed 6 bases from V and 1 base from J; junction bases left unmatched: 10. In germline, CDR1 is SQVTM, CDR2 ANQGSEA. CDR3 length: 15 residues.

The chain couples TRBV7-9 to TRBJ1-5, with D hard to call. Trimming stripped 1 base from V and 5 bases from J, with 9 bases between. The CDR3 consists of 14 residues. Germline CDR1 and CDR2: SEHNR and FQNEAQ (reference sequence). CDR3 nucleotides: TGTGCCAGCAGCTTAGTAGGCGTAGATCAGCCCCAGCATTTT. It specifies CASSLVGVDQPQHF.

This clonotype was seen ten or more times. The chain couples TRBV3-1 to TRBJ2-7; a weak D match, TRBD2 (6 bases). CDR3 length: 14 residues. From germline, CDR1 is LGHDT and CDR2 YNNKEL (reference sequence). Trimming stripped 0 bases from V and 7 bases from J, with 13 bases between. The CDR3 nucleotides read TGTGCCAGCAGCCAAGATACGGGGGTAGGGGAGCAGTACTTC. It yields the protein CASSQDTGVGEQYF.

J is TRBJ1-5 and V is TRBV4-1, with D maybe TRBD1 (6 bases). The ends were cut back, 0 bases at V and 6 bases at J, with 12 bases in the middle. CDR3 length: 15 residues. From germline, CDR1 is MGHRA and CDR2 YSYEKL. DNA of the CDR3: TGCGCCAGCAGCCAAGATCAGGGGCGTTTTCAGCCCCAGCATTTT. It specifies CASSQDQGRFQPQHF.

The gene calls are TRBV6-1 and TRBJ2-7, with TRBD2 matching 16 bases. Germline V gene lookup returns CDR1 MNHNS and CDR2 SASEGT. Unmatched junction bases numbered 16, after V lost 9 bases and J lost 2 bases. The CDR3 has 19 residues. CDR3 in DNA: TGTGCCAGTCAGCCGGGACTAGCGGGAGGGCCCCCCGACCCCTACGAGCAGTACTTC. Residues: CASQPGLAGGPPDPYEQYF.

The count of this clonotype is one. The chain employs TRBV30 and TRBJ1-5; possibly TRBD1 for D (5 bases). The germline V gene has CDR1 GTSNPN and CDR2 SVGIG (reference sequence). The CDR3 is made up of 14 amino acids. Trimming stripped 3 bases from V and 8 bases from J, with 17 bases between. In DNA, the CDR3 is TGTGCCTGGAGGTCGGGACGGGGGATTGAGCCCCAGCATTTT. Translated: CAWRSGRGIEPQHF.

This clonotype showed up just a few times. This chain uses TRBV2 with TRBJ1-4, with no clear D. Germline CDR1 and CDR2: SNHLY and FYNNEI. This CDR3 comprises 14 residues. Trimming took off 6 bases at V and 6 bases at J, with 14 bases between the two ends. The CDR3 loop reads CASRARTAHEKLFF. The CDR3 nucleotides are TGTGCCAGCAGGGCAAGGACCGCTCATGAAAAACTGTTTTTT.

This clonotype was recorded a few times. The genes are TRBV6-6 and TRBJ2-7; 15 bases align to TRBD2. With 0 bases clipped from V and 1 base from J, the junction kept 4 bases outside the gene matches. The CDR3 totals 18 residues. CDR1 and CDR2 (germline): MNHNY, SVGAGI (reference sequence). CDR3 sequence: CASSYSPGLAGGSYEQYF. CDR3 DNA sequence: TGTGCCAGCAGTTACTCCCCGGGACTAGCGGGAGGTTCCTACGAGCAGTACTTC.

The chain has TRBV29-1 and TRBJ1-2, with D maybe TRBD1 (5 bases). The V end lost 6 bases, the J end lost 6 bases, and 17 bases lay between the germline ends. Germline V gene lookup returns CDR1 SQVTM and CDR2 ANQGSEA. The CDR3 consists of 13 residues. The CDR3 DNA reads TGCAGCGTCGGGGGGGAGACAGAAAATGGCTACACCTTC. Translating it yields CSVGGETENGYTF.

The chain recombines TRBV20-1 with TRBJ1-2, with D possibly matching TRBD1 (5 bases). Germline CDR1 and CDR2: DFQATT and SNEGSKA (reference sequence). V dropped 2 bases and J dropped 3 bases, with 13 bases sitting between them. CDR3 length: 14 amino acids. DNA of the CDR3: TGCAGTGCTAGACAGGGAAGATTGGACTATGGCTACACCTTC. Translating it yields CSARQGRLDYGYTF.

This clonotype was recorded at least ten times. J is TRBJ2-7 and V is TRBV7-9; TRBD2 might be the D (5 bases). In germline, CDR1 is SEHNR, CDR2 FQNEAQ (reference sequence). This CDR3 is 15 amino acids long. Trimming removed 5 bases at V and 2 bases at J, with 16 bases between. CDR3 nucleotide sequence: TGTGCCAGCAGCCTGGACTCCTCGGTAGCCTACGAGCAGTACTTC. Translation: CASSLDSSVAYEQYF.

This clonotype was picked up many times. This rearrangement joins TRBV20-1 to TRBJ1-5; 10 positions match TRBD1. V lost 3 bases, J lost 2 bases, and 1 base stayed unmatched. Germline V gene lookup returns CDR1 DFQATT and CDR2 SNEGSKA (reference sequence). The CDR3 is made up of 14 amino acids. Here the CDR3 reads CSASGTGGNQPQHF. CDR3 DNA: TGCAGTGCTAGTGGGACAGGGGGCAATCAGCCCCAGCATTTT.

This clonotype was counted between two and nine times. The chain is built from TRBV2 and TRBJ2-7, with 7 bases lining up with TRBD1. Germline CDR1 is SNHLY and CDR2 is FYNNEI. CDR3 length: 16 residues. J was trimmed by 2 bases and V by 5 bases; bases with no gene match: 12. CDR3 sequence reads: CASSFLVGRGTYEQYF. In DNA, the CDR3 is TGTGCCAGCAGTTTTCTCGTGGGCAGGGGGACCTACGAGCAGTACTTC.

This clonotype was detected ten times or more. The chain recombines TRBV20-1 with TRBJ1-1; TRBD1 might be the D (6 bases). Trimming stripped 5 bases from V and 2 bases from J, with 15 bases between. This CDR3 is 14 amino acids long. The germline V gene has CDR1 DFQATT and CDR2 SNEGSKA (reference sequence). In DNA form, the CDR3 reads TGCAGTGCTCCCACGGACAGACTAAACACTGAAGCTTTCTTT. Translated, it gives CSAPTDRLNTEAFF.

V and J are TRBV9 and TRBJ1-4, with D hard to call. Germline loops: CDR1 SGDLS, CDR2 YYNGEE. The CDR3 sequence is 14 residues long. With 3 bases removed from V and 9 bases from J, the gap between germline ends came to 15 bases. This CDR3 is CASSGSRWQKKLFF. In DNA form, the CDR3 reads TGTGCCAGCAGCGGATCCCGGTGGCAGAAAAAACTGTTTTTT.

This clonotype was counted between two and nine times. A single base separates this from a much larger clone, so it may be a read error. The chain links TRBV7-6 to TRBJ1-5, with TRBD1 matching over 7 bases. This CDR3 contains 13 residues. With V trimmed by 8 bases and J by 7 bases, 8 bases remained unmatched. Germline CDR1 SGHVS, CDR2 FNYEAQ. CDR3 nucleotide sequence: TGTGCCAGCCGAAACAGGGGAGCACAGCCCCAGCATTTT. Protein: CASRNRGAQPQHF. Supplemented by reference TRBV7-6 and TRBJ1-5, the full variable domain reads GAGVSQSPRYKVTKRGQDVALRCDPISGHVSLYWYRQALGQGPEFLTYFNYEAQQDKSGLPNDRFSAERPEGSISTLTIQRTEQRDSAMYRCASRNRGAQPQHFGDGTRLSIL.

This rearrangement joins TRBV7-6 to TRBJ2-7; D is possibly TRBD1 (6 bases). From germline, CDR1 is SGHVS and CDR2 FNYEAQ. There are 15 residues in the CDR3. V dropped 4 bases and J dropped 3 bases, with 16 bases sitting between them. The CDR3 reads CASSSDRNTGYEQYF. Here the CDR3 DNA reads TGTGCCAGCAGCTCAGACAGGAACACCGGCTACGAGCAGTACTTC.

This clonotype was seen many times. The V and J genes are TRBV10-3 and TRBJ1-1; 8 nucleotides agree with TRBD1. Germline assignment: CDR1 ENHRY and CDR2 SYGVKD. V was pared by 3 bases and J by 7 bases, with 7 bases of the junction left unmatched. The CDR3 is 14 amino acids. CDR3 DNA: TGTGCCATCAGTGAATTCGACAGGGGTGGTGAAGCTTTCTTT. Its translation: CAISEFDRGGEAFF.

In regard to this clonotype: Possible read error: a much larger clone is one base away. This chain connects TRBV25-1 to TRBJ2-3; a weak D match, TRBD1 (5 bases). Looked up from germline, CDR1 is MGHDK and CDR2 is SYGVNS. The CDR3 is 11 amino acids. CDR3 sequence: CVSSQGDTQYF. DNA for the CDR3: TGTGTCAGCAGTCAGGGAGATACGCAGTATTTT.

The genes are TRBV7-2 and TRBJ1-4; the D gene is possibly TRBD1 (6 bases). This CDR3 contains 13 residues. The V gene lost 4 bases and the J gene lost 7 bases, with 10 bases spanning the gap. Germline V gene lookup returns CDR1 SGHTA and CDR2 FQGNSA. DNA for the CDR3: TGTGCCAGCAGCTCCGCGGGGGCTGAAAAACTGTTTTTT. As protein: CASSSAGAEKLFF. Variable domain in full (rest from reference TRBV7-2 and TRBJ1-4): GAGVSQSPSNKVTEKGKDVELRCDPISGHTALYWYRQSLGQGLEFLIYFQGNSAPDKSGLPSDRFSAERTGGSVSTLTIQRTQQEDSAVYLCASSSAGAEKLFFGSGTQLSVL.

The CDR3 coding sequence is TGTGCCAGCAGCTTAGGAAGTAGGGGGAGCGGTGAGACCCAGTACTTC. Amino acid sequence: CASSLGSRGSGETQYF. The chain is built from TRBV7-6 and TRBJ2-5, with D maybe TRBD1 (6 bases). The CDR3 sequence is 16 residues long. CDR1 is SGHVS, CDR2 FNYEAQ, per germline. The V and J ends lost 1 base and 5 bases respectively, with 17 bases between them.

This clonotype has ten or more counts. This chain connects TRBV19 to TRBJ1-1; no firm D call. Germline V CDR1 and CDR2: LNHDA, SQIVND (reference sequence). V was clipped by 3 bases and J by 0 bases, with 14 bases between them. This CDR3 comprises 16 residues. CDR3 loop: CASSINGQSMNTEAFF. For the CDR3, the DNA is TGTGCCAGTAGTATCAACGGGCAATCCATGAACACTGAAGCTTTCTTT.

The genes are TRBV18 and TRBJ1-4, with TRBD1 matching over 7 bases. From germline, CDR1 is KGHSH and CDR2 LQKENI. CDR3 size: 13 residues. With 7 bases clipped from V and 6 bases from J, the junction kept 5 bases outside the gene matches. DNA for the CDR3: TGTGCCAGCTTACCCGGGACAGATGAAAAACTGTTTTTT. This sequence encodes CASLPGTDEKLFF.

Ten or more counts support this clonotype. The chain recombines TRBV7-8 with TRBJ2-7; D possibly corresponds to TRBD1 (6 bases). The V and J ends lost 5 bases and 6 bases respectively, with 14 bases between them. Germline loops: CDR1 SGHVS, CDR2 FQNEAQ. CDR3 length: 13 amino acids. This CDR3 reads CASSATVGAEQYF. In DNA, the CDR3 is TGTGCCAGCAGCGCGACGGTGGGGGCCGAGCAGTACTTC.

In the case of this clonotype: One end of the junction is discordant with germline, which a read error may explain. The rearrangement uses TRBV7-9 and TRBJ2-7, with TRBD1 identical over 7 bases. This CDR3 contains 14 residues. The germline CDR1 and CDR2 sequences are SEHNR and FQNEAQ (reference sequence). The CDR3 DNA is TGCGCCAGCAGCCAGGGACAGCTCCCTTACGAGCAGTACTTC. Its protein product is CASSQGQLPYEQYF.

V and J are TRBV10-2 and TRBJ1-2; 9 nucleotides agree with TRBD1. CDR1 WSHSY and CDR2 SAAADI come from the germline V gene. The CDR3 consists of 13 residues. The V and J ends lost 4 bases and 7 bases, in that order; junction bases with no gene match: 4. CDR3 coding DNA: TGCGCCAGCAGTGGGGACAGGGTCTCTGGCTACACCTTC. Amino acids: CASSGDRVSGYTF.

This chain links TRBV15 with TRBJ1-5, with unresolved D. The germline CDR1 and CDR2 sequences are LNHNV and YYDKDF (reference sequence). The CDR3 runs 14 residues. Trimming took off 2 bases at V and 6 bases at J, with 11 bases between the two ends. Here the CDR3 DNA reads TGTGCCACCAGCAGACCATGGGGAAGTCAGCCCCAGCATTTT. Translating gives CATSRPWGSQPQHF.